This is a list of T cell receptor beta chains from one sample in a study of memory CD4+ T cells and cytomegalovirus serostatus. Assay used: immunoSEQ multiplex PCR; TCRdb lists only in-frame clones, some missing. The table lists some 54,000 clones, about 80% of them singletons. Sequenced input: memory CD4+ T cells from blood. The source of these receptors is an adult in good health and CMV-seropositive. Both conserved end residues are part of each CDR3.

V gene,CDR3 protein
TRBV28,CATSKTGTGISPLHF
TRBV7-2,CASSLGAGFSWNTEAFF
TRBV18,CASSEQPNTEAFF
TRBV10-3,CAISEQGWEQFF
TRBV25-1,CASSELDRTDTQYF
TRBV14,CASSPGGQLSYEQYF
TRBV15,CATSRGANTEAFF
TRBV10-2,CASSVLKEQFF
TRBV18,CASSPLGPTSGRVQETQYF
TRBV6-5,CASSSTGRVYF
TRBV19,CASKAGTGFSGANVLTF
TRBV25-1,CASSNGLAAYNEQFF
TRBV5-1,CASSFPGTGQETQYF
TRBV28,CASSAGGGPDTQYF
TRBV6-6,CASSKGARVYNEQFF
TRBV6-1,CASCNRGGGEQYF
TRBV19,CASSMDRDTEQYF
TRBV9,CASSPQGLAGGFEQFF
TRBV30,CAWMLAAETQYF
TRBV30,CAWTHDRGTEKLFF
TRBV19,CASSRGGQVTDTQYF
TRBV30,CAWRIAGEETQYF
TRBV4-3,CASSQAEGFNYGYTF
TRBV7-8,CASSLVSRANSGNTIYF
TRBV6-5,CASSFQGGLGDGYTF
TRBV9,CASSPAGTDTDTQYF
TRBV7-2,CASSGAVGVAYGYTF
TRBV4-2,CASSQGPGGPYEQYF
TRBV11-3,CASSPTWPPGEQYF
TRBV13,CASSIRTGGEETQYF
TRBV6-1,CASIAYRVGGYTF
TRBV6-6,CASSPGTGAYLQPQHF
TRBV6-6,CTSTPRGRSIYGYTF
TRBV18,CASSDLAGGPADTQYF
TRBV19,CASSIGQTPKSDEQYF
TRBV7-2,CASSEAGVRAGNTIYF
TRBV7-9,CASSRVNRGRGNEQFF
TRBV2,CASSRQGLPSPLHF
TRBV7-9,CASSFYRGLGLAGVNEQYF
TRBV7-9,CASSLGAEQETQYF
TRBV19,CASSIGRGAYLRVF
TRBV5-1,CASGRGNTEAFF
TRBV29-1,CSVDQGYTGELFF
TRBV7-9,CASSLGQGFYNSPLHF
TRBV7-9,CASSSQGEAFF
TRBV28,CASVIGGSSYEQYF
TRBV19,CASIQQGGVAEAFF
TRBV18,CASSLSYEQYF
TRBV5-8,CASRVEGGPGDTQYF
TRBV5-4,CASSLGGQGYGEQYF
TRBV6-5,CASSPGVGYTF
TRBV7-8,CASSLTPGDEQFF
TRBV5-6,CASSLDSHNEQFF
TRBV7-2,CASSLGALGRGRSTDTQYF
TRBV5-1,CASGPEVNTGELFF
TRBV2,CASFETGARTEAFF